A selection of T cell receptor beta chains follows, all from one sample in a study of blood T cell repertoires in COVID-19. The method was immunoSEQ multiplex PCR; TCRdb's version includes in-frame clones alone and lacks a portion of them. This repertoire shows 84,000 or so clones, 83% found once; its top ten account for 25% to 35%. The material sequenced was peripheral blood. These receptors originate from a woman over 75 with acute or convalescent COVID-19. The CDR3 runs from the conserved cysteine through the conserved F or W. The D gene is left open where the match is weak. The size entry is marked missing in some rows and otherwise reads once, few, many or a size class.

clone_size d_call j_call v_call cdr3_nt cdr3_aa
- TRBD1 TRBJ2-3 TRBV6-5 TGTGCCAGCAGCCCAGGACAGGGGACAGATACGCAGTATTTT CASSPGQGTDTQYF
- - TRBJ1-4 TRBV7-9 TGTGCCAGCAGCTTAACGGGTCCCTATGAAAAACTGTTTTTT CASSLTGPYEKLFF
- - TRBJ2-5 TRBV2 TGTGCCAGCAGCTTCAGCCAAGAGACCCAGTACTTC CASSFSQETQYF
- TRBD1 TRBJ1-2 TRBV5-4 TGTGCCAGCACCTTACAGGGGGACTATGGCTACACCTTC CASTLQGDYGYTF
few - TRBJ2-2 TRBV11-2 TGTGCCAGCAGCCCAAGGGGGACACTGAACACCGGGGAGCTGTTTTTT CASSPRGTLNTGELFF
- TRBD1 TRBJ2-3 TRBV18 TGTGCCAGCTCCCTGACAGGGGGCTGGACAGATACGCAGTATTTT CASSLTGGWTDTQYF
- - TRBJ1-2 TRBV7-9 TGTGCCAGCAGCTTAGCGTGGCAGGGAAACTATGGCTACACCTTC CASSLAWQGNYGYTF
- TRBD1 TRBJ2-7 TRBV29-1 TGCAGCGTTGGTACTCGGACAGGGGGCTCTTGGGAGCAGTACTTC CSVGTRTGGSWEQYF
- TRBD1 TRBJ2-1 TRBV7-2 TGTGCCAGCAGCTTTATGGACAGGCGGGACAATGAGCAGTTCTTC CASSFMDRRDNEQFF
few - TRBJ2-2 TRBV7-2 TGTGCCAGCAGCTTAGCGTTAAACACCGGGGAGCTGTTTTTT CASSLALNTGELFF
- - TRBJ1-1 TRBV7-9 TGTGCCAGCAGCCCCGCCCCAGGGAATGCCATGAACACTGAAGCTTTCTTT CASSPAPGNAMNTEAFF
- TRBD1 TRBJ2-7 TRBV13 TGTGCCAGCAGCTTCCGGGACAGGTTGTACGAGCAGTACTTC CASSFRDRLYEQYF
- - TRBJ2-7 TRBV7-2 TGTGCCAGCAGCTTAGGCGCCGGAGAGGCGTACGAGCAGTACTTC CASSLGAGEAYEQYF
- TRBD1 TRBJ1-6 TRBV6-5 TGTGCCGTAGGGGACAGGGGAAATTCACCCCTCCACTTT CAVGDRGNSPLHF
- TRBD1 TRBJ1-1 TRBV19 TGTGCCAGTAGTATAGGGACAGGGGGCCAAGCTTTCTTT CASSIGTGGQAFF
- TRBD2 TRBJ2-1 TRBV9 TGTGCCAGCAGCGTAGGTGGGAGGGCCGAGAATGAGCAGTTCTTC CASSVGGRAENEQFF
- - TRBJ2-4 TRBV28 TGTGCCAGCAGTTTACAGGGGGCCAAAAACATTCAGTACTTC CASSLQGAKNIQYF
- - TRBJ1-2 TRBV28 TGTGCCAGCCACACCGCTAACTATGGCTACACCTTC CASHTANYGYTF
few TRBD1 TRBJ1-5 TRBV5-6 TGTGCCAGCAGCGTCCGGGACAGGATCAATCAGCCCCAGCATTTT CASSVRDRINQPQHF
once TRBD2 TRBJ2-3 TRBV27 TGTGCCAGCTCTAGCGGGAGCCCCCCAGATACGCAGTATTTT CASSSGSPPDTQYF
once TRBD2 TRBJ2-7 TRBV28 TGTGCCAGCAGCCTCGATGGGGGGGCCTACGAGCAGTACTTC CASSLDGGAYEQYF
- TRBD1 TRBJ1-1 TRBV27 TGTGCCAGCACGCAACACAGGGGGGGCACTGAAGCTTTCTTT CASTQHRGGTEAFF
- - TRBJ2-1 TRBV11-3 TGTGCCAGCAGCTTTTCCCCTTCCACTTACAATGAGCAGTTCTTC CASSFSPSTYNEQFF
- - TRBJ2-7 TRBV7-8 TGTGCCAGCAGCTTAGTACAGCCCGCCGATTATTACTTC CASSLVQPADYYF
once - TRBJ1-3 TRBV18 TGTGCCAGCACAACAGGGCACTCTGGAAACACCATATATTTT CASTTGHSGNTIYF
- - TRBJ2-1 TRBV15 TGTGCCACCAGCAGAGATAAGGGGCTCTACCAGAGCTATGAGCAGTTCTTC CATSRDKGLYQSYEQFF
- TRBD2 TRBJ2-7 TRBV19 TGTGCCAGTAGTATGGGAGGGGCATCCTCCTACGAGCAGTACTTC CASSMGGASSYEQYF
- - TRBJ2-5 TRBV5-1 TGCGCCAGCAGCCTCGGGGCTGGGGGGACCCAAGAGACCCAGTACTTC CASSLGAGGTQETQYF
- TRBD2 TRBJ2-5 TRBV7-2 TGTGCCAGCAGCTCGGGGGGGGGAAAGACCCAGTACTTC CASSSGGGKTQYF
- TRBD1 TRBJ1-2 TRBV2 TGTGCCAGCAGGGACAGGGTGAACTATGGCTACACCTTC CASRDRVNYGYTF
once TRBD1 TRBJ2-1 TRBV19 TGTGCCAGTAGTAAACAGGGGGCGACCTACAATGAGCAGCAGTTCTTC CASSKQGATYNEQQFF